This passage covers 6 T cell receptor beta chains from one sample sequenced in a study of T cell responses to AZD1222 COVID-19 vaccine. Using immunoSEQ multiplex PCR, the repertoire was profiled, and TCRdb retains in-frame clones only, with some absent. The sample yields 150,000 or so clones, roughly 92% seen once. Source: peripheral blood, taken on day 0 of AZD1222 vaccination. These TCRs come from an adult in good health.

This chain joins TRBV11-2 and TRBJ1-4, with 8 bases fitting TRBD1. The CDR3 sequence is 14 residues long. Per germline, CDR1 SGHAT and CDR2 FQNNGV. Trimming cost V 3 bases and J 8 bases; bases outside gene matches: 5. The CDR3: CASSFGQGREKLFF. CDR3 DNA sequence: TGTGCCAGCAGCTTCGGACAGGGAAGGGAAAAACTGTTTTTT.

This clone has only one observation. The rearrangement links TRBV6-5 to TRBJ1-2, with D unclear. The CDR3 totals 16 residues. V gave up 0 bases and J gave up 0 bases, with 11 bases separating them. Germline V gene data show CDR1 as MNHEY and CDR2 as SVGAGI. CDR3 nucleotide sequence: TGTGCCAGCAGTTACTCGAGCGGAGGGCCTAACTATGGCTACACCTTC. Amino acid sequence: CASSYSSGGPNYGYTF.

This sequence joins TRBV7-8 and TRBJ2-7; 10 nucleotides line up with TRBD2. There are 14 residues in the CDR3. Germline CDR1 is SGHVS and CDR2 is FQNEAQ. The trim removed 3 bases at V and 5 bases at J, leaving 4 bases unmatched. CDR3 DNA sequence: TGTGCCAGCAGCTTCGGTAGCGGGAGGAACGAGCAGTACTTC. This codes for CASSFGSGRNEQYF.

This chain links TRBV20-1 with TRBJ2-5; D is ambiguous. Germline V gene lookup returns CDR1 DFQATT and CDR2 SNEGSKA (reference sequence). CDR3 length equals 11 residues. V was cut by 7 bases and J by 3 bases, with 9 bases left in between. The CDR3 here is CSGSGKETQYF. The CDR3 region has the DNA TGCAGTGGAAGTGGGAAAGAGACCCAGTACTTC.

This chain connects TRBV6-2 or TRBV6-3 to TRBJ1-5, with D perhaps matching TRBD1 (6 bases). CDR1 MNHEY and CDR2 SVGEGT come from the germline V gene. V lost 6 bases and J lost 6, with 21 bases in between. This CDR3 is built from 16 residues. The CDR3, as DNA: TGTGCCAGCAGCCCATCCTCAGGGGTCGGTAGTCAGCCCCAGCATTTT. Protein sequence: CASSPSSGVGSQPQHF.

The V gene is TRBV13, the J gene TRBJ2-1; D may be TRBD2 (6 bases). The CDR3 is 15 residues long. Germline V gene lookup returns CDR1 PRHDT and CDR2 FYEKMQ (reference sequence). V lost 1 base to trimming and J lost 3 bases, with 10 bases between them. The chain's CDR3 is CASSLVLRGYNEQFF. For the CDR3, the DNA is TGTGCCAGCAGCTTAGTTTTGCGGGGCTACAATGAGCAGTTCTTC.